This entry describes one T cell receptor beta chain. Its antigen is not identified. This record comes from a study of T cell responses to AZD1222 COVID-19 vaccine. Study results and limitations: Variant regions that are unmutated are reportedly the target of nearly half of spike-specific TCRs. Repertoires in all cases were sampled only once the peak T cell response had passed. Clonal diversity was possibly underestimated, and white British individuals and females predominated among donors. Baseline serology detected seropositivity in only 6 or 7 AZD1222 recipients.

TCRdb's table, derived via immunoSEQ multiplex PCR, lists solely in-frame clones and lacks some. The data contain 70,000 to 95,000 clones, around 89% of them singletons. With 6 bases removed from V and 9 bases from J, the gap between germline ends came to 14 bases. Germline V gives CDR1 MRHNA, CDR2 SNTAGT. CDR3 size: 13 residues. The rearrangement links TRBV6-4 to TRBJ2-2, with D uncertain. The source was peripheral blood, collected on day 0 of MenACWY control vaccination. This TCR derives from an adult in good health. For the CDR3, the DNA is TGTGCCAGCAGCCCCTACCTTCACAGGGAGCTGTTTTTT. It specifies CASSPYLHRELFF.